The present TCR beta chain was sequenced within a study of T cell repertoires in cytomegalovirus infection. Overall study: Public TCR beta signatures indicated both CMV infection and matching HLA type.

The length of the CDR3 is 17 residues. V lost 10 bases and J lost 2, with 24 bases in between. Germline-derived CDR1 and CDR2 are MNHEY and SMNVEV (reference sequence). TCRdb redid the calling of the reads with MiXCR, one entry per CDR3 protein. The sample gives around 300,000 distinct CDR3 sequences, roughly 9.5% of which show up once; about 4.5% is in the top ten. J is TRBJ1-3 and V is TRBV27; a weak D match, TRBD1 (6 bases). Sequencing used PBMCs. The clonotype comes from a human donor in good health (CMV status not recorded). Some clones in this sample may be carry-over from other donors' samples. CDR3 amino acids: CAIILPGHSIAGNTIYF. In DNA, the CDR3 is TGTGCCATCATACTACCGGGACATTCTATCGCTGGAAACACCATATATTTT.